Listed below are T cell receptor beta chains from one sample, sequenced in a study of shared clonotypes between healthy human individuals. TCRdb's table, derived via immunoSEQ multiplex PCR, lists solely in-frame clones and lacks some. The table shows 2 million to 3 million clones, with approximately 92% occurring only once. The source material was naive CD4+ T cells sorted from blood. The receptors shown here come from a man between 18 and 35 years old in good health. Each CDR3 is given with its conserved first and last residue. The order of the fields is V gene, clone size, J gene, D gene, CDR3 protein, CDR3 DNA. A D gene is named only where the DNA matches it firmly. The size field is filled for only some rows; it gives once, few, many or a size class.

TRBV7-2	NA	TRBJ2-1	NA	CASSLQGSGGYNEQFF	TGTGCCAGCAGCTTACAAGGGAGTGGGGGTTACAATGAGCAGTTCTTC
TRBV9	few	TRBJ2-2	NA	CASSVVGFGGELFF	TGTGCCAGCAGCGTAGTGGGGTTCGGAGGGGAGCTGTTTTTT
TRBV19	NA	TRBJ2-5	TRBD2	CASSVLAGVGETQYF	TGTGCCAGTAGTGTGCTAGCGGGAGTGGGAGAGACCCAGTACTTC
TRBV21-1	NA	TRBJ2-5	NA	CASSFTRQVRVKTQYF	TGTGCCAGCAGCTTTACCAGACAGGTCCGGGTGAAGACCCAGTACTTC
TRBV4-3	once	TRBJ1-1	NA	CASSQDFTEAFF	TGCGCCAGCAGCCAAGATTTTACTGAAGCTTTCTTT
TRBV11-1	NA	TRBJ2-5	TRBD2	CASSSPGGPGTQYF	TGTGCCAGCAGCTCACCGGGGGGGCCGGGGACCCAGTACTTC
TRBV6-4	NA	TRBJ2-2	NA	CASSILQNTGELFF	TGTGCCAGCAGTATTCTACAGAATACCGGGGAGCTGTTTTTT
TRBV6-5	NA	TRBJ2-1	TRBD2	CASSRLAGAYEQFF	TGTGCCAGCAGCCGACTAGCGGGAGCCTATGAGCAGTTCTTC
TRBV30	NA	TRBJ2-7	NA	CAWSVLGTASYEQYF	TGTGCCTGGAGTGTACTTGGGACGGCCTCCTACGAGCAGTACTTC
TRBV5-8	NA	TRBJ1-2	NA	CASSRETGTFDYTF	TGTGCCAGCAGCCGTGAGACAGGCACTTTTGACTACACCTTC
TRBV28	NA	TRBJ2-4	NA	CASSSNLAKNIQYF	TGTGCCAGCAGTTCGAATCTAGCCAAAAACATTCAGTACTTC
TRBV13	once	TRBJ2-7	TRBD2	CATTFLAGPRGSYEQYF	TGTGCCACCACGTTCCTAGCGGGGCCCCGGGGCTCCTACGAGCAGTACTTC
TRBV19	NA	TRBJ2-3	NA	CASSMSSDTQYF	TGTGCCAGTAGTATGAGTTCGGATACGCAGTATTTT
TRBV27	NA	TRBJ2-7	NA	CASSFLGGNLYEQYF	TGTGCCAGCAGTTTTTTGGGGGGCAACCTCTACGAGCAGTACTTC
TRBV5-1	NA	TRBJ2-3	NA	CASSLDRVEVDTQYF	TGCGCCAGCAGCTTGGACAGGGTCGAGGTAGATACGCAGTATTTT
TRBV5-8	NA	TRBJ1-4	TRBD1	CASSRTGGSNEKLFF	TGTGCCAGCAGCAGGACAGGCGGCAGTAATGAAAAACTGTTTTTT
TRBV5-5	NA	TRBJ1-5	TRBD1	CASSLGPQGNQPQHF	TGTGCCAGCAGCTTGGGGCCACAGGGGAACCAGCCCCAGCATTTT
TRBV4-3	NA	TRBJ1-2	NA	CASSQERWSGGYTF	TGCGCCAGCAGCCAAGAGCGATGGTCAGGGGGCTACACCTTC
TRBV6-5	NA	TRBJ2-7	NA	CASGTYEQYF	TGTGCCAGCGGAACCTACGAGCAGTACTTC
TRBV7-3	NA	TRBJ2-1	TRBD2	CASRTSGTNEQFF	TGTGCCAGCCGGACTAGCGGGACCAATGAGCAGTTCTTC
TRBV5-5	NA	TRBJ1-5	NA	CASSLSSNQPQHF	TGTGCCAGCAGCTTGAGCAGCAATCAGCCCCAGCATTTT
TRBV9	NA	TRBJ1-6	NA	CASSPPGRGRASPLHF	TGTGCCAGCAGCCCTCCCGGGCGGGGGCGAGCTTCACCCCTCCACTTT
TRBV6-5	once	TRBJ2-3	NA	CASRIRGFADTQYF	TGTGCCAGCAGGATCAGGGGTTTCGCAGATACGCAGTATTTT
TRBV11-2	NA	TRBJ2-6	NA	CASSLGSGGRISGANVLTF	TGTGCCAGCAGCTTAGGATCGGGCGGGCGGATCTCTGGGGCCAACGTCCTGACTTTC
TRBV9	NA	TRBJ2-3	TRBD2	CASSRSAGGTDTQYF	TGTGCCAGCAGCCGCTCCGCGGGGGGCACAGATACGCAGTATTTT
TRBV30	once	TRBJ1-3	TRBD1	CAWSNHPGQGPIYF	TGTGCCTGGAGTAACCACCCGGGACAGGGCCCCATATATTTT
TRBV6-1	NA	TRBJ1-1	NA	CASSTGAEAFF	TGTGCCAGCAGTACGGGTGCGGAGGCTTTCTTT
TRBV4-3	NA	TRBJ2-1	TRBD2	CASSQDVASGYNEQFF	TGCGCCAGCAGCCAAGATGTGGCTAGCGGTTACAATGAGCAGTTCTTC
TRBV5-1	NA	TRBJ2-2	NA	CASSLLVTGELFF	TGCGCCAGCAGTCTTCTGGTCACCGGGGAGCTGTTTTTT
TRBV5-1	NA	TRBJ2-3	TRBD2	CASSSGLAGATDTQYF	TGCGCCAGCAGCTCGGGACTAGCGGGAGCCACAGATACGCAGTATTTT
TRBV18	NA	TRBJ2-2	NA	CASSRQSGGLNTGELFF	TGTGCCAGCTCACGACAGAGTGGCGGACTCAACACCGGGGAGCTGTTTTTT
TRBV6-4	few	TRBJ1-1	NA	CASSTSSEAFF	TGTGCCAGCAGTACCTCAAGTGAAGCTTTCTTT
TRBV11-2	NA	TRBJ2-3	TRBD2	CASSLGFRGGVDTQYF	TGTGCCAGCAGCTTAGGGTTCCGGGGGGGCGTCGATACGCAGTATTTT
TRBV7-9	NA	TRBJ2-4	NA	CASSPFLQENIQYF	TGTGCCAGCAGCCCGTTCCTTCAGGAAAACATTCAGTACTTC
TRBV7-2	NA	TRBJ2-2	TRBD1	CASGQGANTGELFF	TGTGCCAGCGGACAGGGGGCGAACACCGGGGAGCTGTTTTTT
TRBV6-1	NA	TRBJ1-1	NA	CASSDRRVNTEAFF	TGTGCCAGCAGTGATCGACGGGTGAACACTGAAGCTTTCTTT
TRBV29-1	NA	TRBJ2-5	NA	CSVDEETQYF	TGCAGCGTTGATGAAGAGACCCAGTACTTC
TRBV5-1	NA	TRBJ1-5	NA	CASRAVPMTGETDSNQPQHF	TGCGCCAGCCGAGCCGTTCCGATGACAGGTGAAACGGATAGCAATCAGCCCCAGCATTTT
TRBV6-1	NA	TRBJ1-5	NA	CATSGVQAWPQHF	TGTGCCACCTCGGGGGTTCAGGCTTGGCCCCAGCATTTT
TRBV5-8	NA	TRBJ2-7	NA	CASSQKGGTYEQYF	TGTGCCAGCAGTCAGAAGGGGGGAACCTACGAGCAGTACTTC
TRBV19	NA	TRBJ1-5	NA	CASTARALELNQPQHF	TGTGCCAGTACGGCAAGGGCTTTGGAGTTAAATCAGCCCCAGCATTTT
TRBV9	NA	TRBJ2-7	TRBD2	CASSVGTSGSYEQYF	TGTGCCAGCAGCGTAGGGACTAGCGGTTCCTACGAGCAGTACTTC
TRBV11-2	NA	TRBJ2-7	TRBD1	CASSLTGGTYEQYF	TGTGCCAGCAGCTTAACAGGGGGAACCTACGAGCAGTACTTC